These T cell receptor beta chains were read from a single sample in a study of shared clonotypes between healthy human individuals. This table comes from immunoSEQ multiplex PCR, and its TCRdb copy is limited to in-frame clones, with some not included. The table records approximately 840,000 clones, about 96% of them present only once. Sequencing was done on a sample of naive CD8+ T cells sorted from blood. These receptors were obtained from a man between 25 and 39 years old in good health. CDR3s include the opening cysteine and the closing phenylalanine or tryptophan.

j_gene: TRBJ2-1; len: 16; v_gene: TRBV5-1; CDR3aa: CASSGLAGGSTYEQFF
j_gene: TRBJ1-4; len: 17; v_gene: TRBV18; CDR3aa: CASSPNTPGVNIEKLFF
j_gene: TRBJ2-2; len: 17; v_gene: TRBV5-1; CDR3aa: CASSYGAEGGNYGELFF
j_gene: TRBJ2-7; len: 12; v_gene: TRBV18; CDR3aa: CASSPGTFEQYF
j_gene: TRBJ1-1; len: 11; v_gene: TRBV7-9; CDR3aa: CASSLYTEAFF
j_gene: TRBJ2-7; len: 13; v_gene: TRBV9; CDR3aa: CASSVGPVNEQYF
j_gene: TRBJ2-5; len: 16; v_gene: TRBV28; CDR3aa: CASRNPGLAGGETQYF
j_gene: TRBJ2-7; len: 12; v_gene: TRBV11-2; CDR3aa: CASSPPRGSQYF
j_gene: TRBJ1-1; len: 14; v_gene: TRBV5-6; CDR3aa: CASSPSGPNTEAFF
j_gene: TRBJ2-7; len: 20; v_gene: TRBV5-5; CDR3aa: CASSYPGGAVLTGGLREQYF
j_gene: TRBJ2-5; len: 16; v_gene: TRBV2; CDR3aa: CATGLRAELGPKTQYF
j_gene: TRBJ2-3; len: 16; v_gene: TRBV9; CDR3aa: CASSGISGPSTDTQYF
j_gene: TRBJ2-1; len: 14; v_gene: TRBV7-2; CDR3aa: CASSELTSVDEQFF
j_gene: TRBJ1-5; len: 15; v_gene: TRBV4-3; CDR3aa: CASSQGTGASQPQHF
j_gene: TRBJ1-5; len: 17; v_gene: TRBV10-1; CDR3aa: CASSEAGQNGNNQPQHF
j_gene: NA; len: 12; v_gene: TRBV6-1; CDR3aa: CATEDGLPEQYF
j_gene: TRBJ2-1; len: 14; v_gene: TRBV9; CDR3aa: CASSGEGRGHEQFF
j_gene: TRBJ2-7; len: 16; v_gene: TRBV11-2; CDR3aa: CASSPLGAGGSYEQYF
j_gene: TRBJ1-5; len: 15; v_gene: TRBV10-2; CDR3aa: CASSEARGYNQPQHF
j_gene: TRBJ2-7; len: 15; v_gene: TRBV11-2; CDR3aa: CASSSWGGGGYEQYF
j_gene: TRBJ1-1; len: 13; v_gene: TRBV6-5; CDR3aa: CASSYGTNTEAFF
j_gene: TRBJ2-3; len: 16; v_gene: TRBV11-2; CDR3aa: CASSPLREGGTDTQYF
j_gene: TRBJ2-1; len: 14; v_gene: TRBV5-6; CDR3aa: CASRAGSLYNEQFF
j_gene: TRBJ2-5; len: 14; v_gene: TRBV30; CDR3aa: CAWSGQGQHQAQYF
j_gene: TRBJ2-7; len: 16; v_gene: TRBV7-6; CDR3aa: CASSLTAGANTYEQYF
j_gene: TRBJ1-1; len: 15; v_gene: TRBV7-9; CDR3aa: CASSLPWEGAAEAFF
j_gene: TRBJ2-7; len: 15; v_gene: TRBV10-2; CDR3aa: CASSESNGVRVEQYF
j_gene: TRBJ2-1; len: 15; v_gene: TRBV27; CDR3aa: CASSDAPNSYNEQFF
j_gene: TRBJ2-2; len: 15; v_gene: TRBV6-1; CDR3aa: CASSVWSQNTGELFF
j_gene: TRBJ1-1; len: 13; v_gene: TRBV28; CDR3aa: CASTRAGATEAFF
j_gene: TRBJ2-7; len: 14; v_gene: TRBV7-6; CDR3aa: CASSHRDRPYEQYF
j_gene: TRBJ1-2; len: 13; v_gene: TRBV7-6; CDR3aa: CASSQGGTYGYTF
j_gene: TRBJ2-1; len: 14; v_gene: TRBV7-6; CDR3aa: CASSFTGGSNEQFF
j_gene: TRBJ2-1; len: 13; v_gene: TRBV7-2; CDR3aa: CASSFWEYNEQFF
j_gene: TRBJ2-7; len: 15; v_gene: TRBV15; CDR3aa: CATSRELAGGNEQYF
j_gene: TRBJ2-1; len: 14; v_gene: TRBV28; CDR3aa: CASSLAKTYNEQFF
j_gene: TRBJ2-7; len: 13; v_gene: TRBV6-5; CDR3aa: CASSYSKGYEQYF